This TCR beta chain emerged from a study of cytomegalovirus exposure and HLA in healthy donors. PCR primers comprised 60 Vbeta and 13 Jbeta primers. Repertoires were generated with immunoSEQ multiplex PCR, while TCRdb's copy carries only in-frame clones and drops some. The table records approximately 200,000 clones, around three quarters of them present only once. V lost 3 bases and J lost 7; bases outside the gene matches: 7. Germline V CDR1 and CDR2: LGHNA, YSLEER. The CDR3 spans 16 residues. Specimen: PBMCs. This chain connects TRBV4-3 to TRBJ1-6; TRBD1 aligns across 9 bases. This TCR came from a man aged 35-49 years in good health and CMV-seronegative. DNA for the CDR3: TGCGCCAGCAGCCAGAGGGGACAGGGTTACAATTCACCCCTCCACTTT. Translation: CASSQRGQGYNSPLHF.